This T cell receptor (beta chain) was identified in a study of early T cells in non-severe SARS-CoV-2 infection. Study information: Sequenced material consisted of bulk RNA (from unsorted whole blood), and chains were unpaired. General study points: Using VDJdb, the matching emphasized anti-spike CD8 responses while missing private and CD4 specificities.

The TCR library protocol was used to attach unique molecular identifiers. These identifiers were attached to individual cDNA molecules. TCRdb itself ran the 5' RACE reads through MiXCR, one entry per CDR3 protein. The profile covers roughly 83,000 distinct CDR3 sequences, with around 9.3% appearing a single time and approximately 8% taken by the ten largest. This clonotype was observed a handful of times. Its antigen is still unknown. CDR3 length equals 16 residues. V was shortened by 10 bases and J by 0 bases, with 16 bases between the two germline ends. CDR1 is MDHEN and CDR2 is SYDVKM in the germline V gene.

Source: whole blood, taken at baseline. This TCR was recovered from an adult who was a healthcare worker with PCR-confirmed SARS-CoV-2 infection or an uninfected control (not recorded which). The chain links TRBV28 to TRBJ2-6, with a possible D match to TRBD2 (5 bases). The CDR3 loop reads CANRPTGSSGANVLTF. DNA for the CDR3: TGTGCCAATCGCCCCACGGGGAGCTCTGGGGCCAACGTCCTGACTTTC.